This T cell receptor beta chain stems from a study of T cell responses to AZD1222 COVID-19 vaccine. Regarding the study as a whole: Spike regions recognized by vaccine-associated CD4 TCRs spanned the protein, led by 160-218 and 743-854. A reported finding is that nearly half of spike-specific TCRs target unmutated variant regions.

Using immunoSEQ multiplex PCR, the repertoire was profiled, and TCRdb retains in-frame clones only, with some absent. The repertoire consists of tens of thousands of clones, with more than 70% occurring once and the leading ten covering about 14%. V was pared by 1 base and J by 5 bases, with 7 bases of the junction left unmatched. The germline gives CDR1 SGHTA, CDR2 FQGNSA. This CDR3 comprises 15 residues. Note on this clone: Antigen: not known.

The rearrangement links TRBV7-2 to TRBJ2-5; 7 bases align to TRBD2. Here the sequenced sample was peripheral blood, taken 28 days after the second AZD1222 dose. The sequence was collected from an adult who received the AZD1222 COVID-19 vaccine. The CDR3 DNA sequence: TGTGCCAGCAGCTTAGGGTGGACTAGGGGTGAGACCCAGTACTTC. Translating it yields CASSLGWTRGETQYF.